The sequence of this T cell receptor (beta chain) was determined in a study of shared clonotypes between healthy human individuals (dated by TCRdb to the early 2020s). A note on the overall study: A couple of women and a few men aged 18 to 49 years were included in the cohort. Different laboratories and diverse techniques were used to prepare libraries and sequence TCR repertoires, to increase sequencing depth and limit assay-specific biases. For each donor, CD4 naive and CD4 memory were each run on three plates, CD8 naive on two plates, and CD8 memory on one plate. Each donor's leukapheresis produced roughly between about 0.9 and 9.5 billion PBMCs. To estimate repertoire size and how much clonotype sharing occurs between individuals, the study deeply sequenced the blood TCR repertoires of five healthy adults.

TCR CDR3 regions were amplified from genomic DNA by multiplex PCR using the deep immunoSEQ assay. Extracted genomic DNA from each cell subset was distributed evenly across all wells of several immunoSEQ 96-well plates, and each plate was treated as a replicate. Each replicate PCR for sorted subsets received approximately 220 ng genomic DNA, equal to about 30,000 T cell genomes. Purified libraries were measured with a Qubit 3.0 fluorometer, size-checked on a Bioanalyzer 2100, and measured again with the KAPA Library Quantification kit. Every immunoSEQ 96-well plate was sequenced on a separate single-read 150-cycle Illumina NextSeq 550 flow cell. The source study handled its data this way. The immunoSEQ output contained only junctional sequences without quality scores, so filtering could not match that applied to full-length reads. To assign V/J genes and CDR3, sequences were annotated against IMGT germline references using PyIR, a Python wrapper for IgBLAST v1.9. Any read was removed if the V/J assignment was weak (E-value above 1e-6), the CDR3 was missing, or the read contained stop codons, out-of-frame junctions, or ambiguous translated residues. V3J clonotypes were defined as sequences sharing an identical inferred V gene, J gene, and CDR3 amino acid sequence. Percentage overlap between repertoires was calculated by dividing the number of shared unique clonotypes by the size of the smaller repertoire. Repertoire richness was assessed with RTK rarefaction, the Chao1 estimator, and Recon v2.1 estimates of unobserved clonotypes. Generation probabilities for all TCRbeta clonotypes obtained by the gDNA method from a few donors were computed using OLGA. TCRdb holds this immuneACCESS table with in-frame rearrangements only. Some clones are missing; in checked studies, unresolved V genes explain under half, and the rest has no known cause. V and J calls plus clone size are reproduced from that table; the DNA served to infer D and trimming. The sample has some 1.1 million clones on record, about 72% of them singletons. The top ten clonotypes cover 0.89% of the sample.

From the cysteine up to the phenylalanine, the CDR3 has a length of 14 residues. CDR3 DNA is the only sequence kept; it has 42 bases, read in frame from the first base. Sequences SGHRS (CDR1) and YFSETQ (CDR2) are obtained from the germline V gene. Healthy HIV-negative adults with no recently reported acute infections or vaccinations were included as donors. Every donor was a Caucasian adult residing in Nashville, Tennessee, USA. CD4+ T cells were enriched by magnetic negative selection; naive cells were then positively selected on CD45RA, and the negative fraction formed the memory subset. After blood collection by leukapheresis, PBMCs were isolated using Ficoll-Histopaque density gradient centrifugation and then cryopreserved in the vapor phase of liquid nitrogen. Purity and quantity of every magnetically sorted T cell population were checked by analytical flow cytometry. From each sorted fraction, genomic DNA was isolated and quantified by UV absorbance on a Nanodrop 2000c.

The paper as a whole reports these results and caveats: Sampling was limited to blood, and TCR repertoires in tissue likely differ from TCR repertoires in blood. Clonotypes shared by all four sorted-subset donors showed higher generation probabilities than non-shared clonotypes. Larger estimated clonotype richness was generally found for naive subsets than for memory subsets. Based on pairwise subsampling, the degree of clonotype sharing among donors was expected to be affected by sequencing depth. Even with the large sequencing depth, rarefaction of the sorted-subset datasets indicated that sequencing was incomplete. Because the study included only a small number of donors, the genetic and exposure-history diversity represented was limited. When several donors were compared, the shared fraction of clonotypes was about 5.5% for naive CD4, roughly 3.3% for naive CD8, more than 2% for memory CD4, and 0.35% to 0.4% for memory CD8.

For this clone: Its antigen specificity is not known. The junction shows a germline mismatch at one end, possibly a read error.

The sequence came from a man between 18 and 35 years old in good health. Some clones in this sample may be carry-over from other donors' samples. The rearranged chain carries TRBV5-1 and TRBJ2-5; TRBD2 is possibly the D segment (6 matching bases). The J call is uncertain, as TRBJ2-7 better fits the DNA end. The sample taken for sequencing was memory CD4+ T cells from PBMCs. The label giving this sample's cell subset or site can be read as: CD45RA-negative fraction. CDR3 protein: CASNLFGEAGEQYF. The DNA sequence follows: TGCGCCAGCAACTTGTTCGGGGAGGCGGGCGAGCAGTACTTC.